The subject of this entry is one T cell receptor (beta chain). Its target is not known. Sequence at one end of the junction differs from germline and may be a read error. The sample comes from a study of post-analysis software for immune sequencing data. Study-wide results and caveats: Under F measure analysis, samples from one preparation batch co-clustered strongly. Relative to controls, patients had a few TRBV segments at higher frequency, with TRBV5-6, TRBV5-1 and TRBV20-1 among these.

The length of the CDR3 is 17 residues. The germline gives CDR1 SGHVT, CDR2 SQSDAQ. Every TCR beta cDNA library bore unique molecular identifiers. TCRdb reprocessed the PCR reads with MiXCR, giving one entry per CDR3 protein. In the table there are around 710,000 distinct CDR3 sequences, around 46% of which are singletons. Sequenced sample: blood. The receptor was isolated from a girl aged 5-17 years with multiple sclerosis. The V gene is TRBV7-4, the J gene TRBJ2-7, with D perhaps given as TRBD1 or TRBD2 (5 bases each). CDR3 loop: CANSLEEGQATTYEQYF. DNA for the CDR3: TGTGCCAACAGCTTAGAAGAGGGGCAGGCCACCACCTACGAGCAGTACTTC.